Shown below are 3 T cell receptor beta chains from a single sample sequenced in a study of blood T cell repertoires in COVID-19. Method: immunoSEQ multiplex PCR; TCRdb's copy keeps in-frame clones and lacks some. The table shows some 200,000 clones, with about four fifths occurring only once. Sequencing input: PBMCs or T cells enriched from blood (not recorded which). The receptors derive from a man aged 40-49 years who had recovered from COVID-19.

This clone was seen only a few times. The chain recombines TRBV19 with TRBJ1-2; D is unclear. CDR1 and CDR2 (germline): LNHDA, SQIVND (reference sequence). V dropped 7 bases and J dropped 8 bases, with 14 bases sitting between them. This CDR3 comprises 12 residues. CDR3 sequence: CASIVRGGGYTF. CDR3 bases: TGTGCCAGTATCGTCCGGGGAGGAGGCTACACCTTC.

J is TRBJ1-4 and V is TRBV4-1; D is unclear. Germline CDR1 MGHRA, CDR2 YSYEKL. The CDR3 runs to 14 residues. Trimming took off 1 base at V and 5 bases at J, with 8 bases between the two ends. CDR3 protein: CASSQGQVNEKLFF. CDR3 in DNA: TGCGCCAGCAGCCAAGGGCAGGTAAATGAAAAACTGTTTTTT.

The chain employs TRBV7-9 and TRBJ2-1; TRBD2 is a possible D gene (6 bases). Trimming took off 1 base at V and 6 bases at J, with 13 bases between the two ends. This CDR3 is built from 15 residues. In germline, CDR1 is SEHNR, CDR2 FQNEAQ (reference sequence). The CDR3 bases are TGTGCCAGCAGCTTAGAAACGGGAGCCGGCAATGAGCAGTTCTTC. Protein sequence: CASSLETGAGNEQFF.